The rows below give T cell receptor beta chains drawn from one sample of a study of blood T cell repertoires in COVID-19. Measured with immunoSEQ multiplex PCR; TCRdb has only the in-frame clones, and not every one. The sample records hundreds of thousands of clones, 86% being singletons. Sequenced input: peripheral blood. The origin of the receptors is a woman aged 45-65 years with acute or convalescent COVID-19. Both conserved end residues are part of each CDR3. A D gene is named only where the DNA matches it firmly. For some rows the clone size is stated as once, few or many, or as a class when expanded; others skip it.

.,.,13,TRBJ2-3,TRBV29-1,TGCAGCGTTCGGGAGACAGCGTCAGATACGCAGTATTTT,CSVRETASDTQYF
.,.,15,TRBJ2-2,TRBV3-1/TRBV3-2,TGTGCCAGCAGCCAAGTTCCGGGGGAAGCTGGGGAGCTGTTTTTT,CASSQVPGEAGELFF
.,.,16,TRBJ2-7,TRBV12-5,TGTGCTAGTGGCCTTGACCCCAACAGGGCCCCCTACGAGCAGTACTTC,CASGLDPNRAPYEQYF
once,TRBD2,14,TRBJ2-3,TRBV7-3,TGTGCCAGCAGCCCAGGGACTAGCGGGGGCCTGCAGTATTTT,CASSPGTSGGLQYF
.,TRBD1,14,TRBJ2-7,TRBV6-5,TGTGCCAGCAGTTCAGGGACAGCCCCCTACGAGCAGTACTTC,CASSSGTAPYEQYF
.,TRBD1,15,TRBJ1-5,TRBV6-5,TGTGCCAGCAGTCTCGGACAGGGAGGGGATCAGCCCCAGCATTTT,CASSLGQGGDQPQHF
.,.,17,TRBJ1-6,TRBV5-5,TGTGCCAGCAGCTTCGAAGGGGCGCTACTTAGAAGTTCACCCCTCCACTTT,CASSFEGALLRSSPLHF
.,TRBD1,15,TRBJ1-1,TRBV3-1/TRBV3-2,TGTGCCAGCAGCCAAGTCCCAGGGGGACCCACTGAAGCTTTCTTT,CASSQVPGGPTEAFF
.,.,16,TRBJ2-3,TRBV4-3,TGCGCCAGCAGCCAGGTCGAGGGCCGGGGCACAGATACGCAGTATTTT,CASSQVEGRGTDTQYF
.,.,13,TRBJ1-1,TRBV14,TGTGCCAGCAGCCAAGGAAGGGGGTATAGAGCTTTCTTT,CASSQGRGYRAFF
.,.,15,TRBJ2-3,TRBV5-6,TGTGCCAGCAACCATTGGAGGGGCCACGAGGATACGCAGTATTTT,CASNHWRGHEDTQYF
.,.,13,TRBJ1-1,TRBV6-4,TGTGCCAGCAGTGATCGAGAGAACACTGAAGCTTTCTTT,CASSDRENTEAFF
.,TRBD2,17,TRBJ2-2,TRBV6-1,TGTGCCAGCAGTGATGACGGACTAGCGGGAGGAACCGGGGAGCTGTTTTTT,CASSDDGLAGGTGELFF
.,.,14,TRBJ1-2,TRBV15,TGTGCCACCAGCAGAGAAACAGTCCACTATGGCTACACCTTC,CATSRETVHYGYTF
.,TRBD1,15,TRBJ2-5,TRBV5-4,TGTGCCAGCAGCACCTACAGGGGGCTAGGGGAGACCCAGTACTTC,CASSTYRGLGETQYF
.,.,14,TRBJ1-2,TRBV25-1,TGTGCCAGCAGTGAGACAGGCAATAACTATGGCTACACCTTC,CASSETGNNYGYTF
.,.,14,TRBJ2-7,TRBV18,TGTGCCAGCTCACCACCGCAGGGATACTACGAGCAGTACTTC,CASSPPQGYYEQYF
.,.,17,TRBJ1-2,TRBV18,TGTGCCAGCTCACCGTCAGGGGTCAGCTATGGGAACTATGGCTACACCTTC,CASSPSGVSYGNYGYTF
.,.,16,TRBJ1-2,TRBV10-3,TGTGCCATCAGTGTCCCGGCACGGGATGGGAACTATGGCTACACCTTC,CAISVPARDGNYGYTF
.,TRBD1,13,TRBJ2-5,TRBV6-5,TGTGCCAGCAGCAAAACAGGGGCCCGAACCCAGTACTTC,CASSKTGARTQYF
.,TRBD2,14,TRBJ2-3,TRBV5-5,TGTGCCAGCAGCCGATCGCGGGAGACAGATACGCAGTATTTT,CASSRSRETDTQYF
.,.,12,TRBJ1-1,TRBV10-3,TGTGCCATCACAGGGGATAACACTGAAGCTTTCTTT,CAITGDNTEAFF
.,TRBD1,15,TRBJ1-1,TRBV5-4,TGTGCCAGCAGCTTCTCCGGGACAGTGAACACTGAAGCTTTCTTT,CASSFSGTVNTEAFF
.,.,14,TRBJ1-1,TRBV9,TGTGCCAGCAGCCCGGAAGTCGTAGCCACTGAAGCTTTCTTT,CASSPEVVATEAFF
.,TRBD2,12,TRBJ2-1,TRBV27,TGTGCCAGCAGAGGCACAGCGGGGGTGCAGTTCTTC,CASRGTAGVQFF
.,.,11,TRBJ1-2,TRBV9,TGTGCCAGCAGCGATTACGGGGGCTACACCTTC,CASSDYGGYTF
.,TRBD1,15,TRBJ2-1,TRBV5-8,TGTGCCAGCAGAGGGGCGGACAGGGCCTACAAGGAGCAGTTCTTC,CASRGADRAYKEQFF
.,TRBD2,15,TRBJ2-3,TRBV19,TGTGCCAGTAGGCTAGCGGGGCCTAGCACAGATACGCAGTATTTT,CASRLAGPSTDTQYF
.,TRBD2,16,TRBJ2-3,TRBV5-4,TGTGCCAGCAGCCGGGGGGGCCTTTCTACCACAGATACGCAGTATTTT,CASSRGGLSTTDTQYF
.,.,14,TRBJ2-7,TRBV29-1,TGCAGCGTCGGATCGACAGTCTCTACCTACGAGCAGTACTTC,CSVGSTVSTYEQYF
.,TRBD1,16,TRBJ1-4,TRBV5-4,TGTGCCAGCAGCTTTTCCGGACAGGGGGGAATCGGAAAACTGTTTTTT,CASSFSGQGGIGKLFF
.,.,16,TRBJ1-2,TRBV4-3,TGCGCCAGCAGCCAAGATTTCTCCGGGAACTCTATCGGCTACACCTTC,CASSQDFSGNSIGYTF
.,.,13,TRBJ1-2,TRBV24-1,TGTGCCACCAGTGGTGGGGCTTTGGAAGGCTACACCTTC,CATSGGALEGYTF
.,TRBD1,15,TRBJ1-4,TRBV30,TGTGCCTGGAGTGTTCTACCCCTGCCCCAGGGGGAACTGTTTTTT,CAWSVLPLPQGELFF
.,.,15,TRBJ1-3,TRBV5-1,TGCGCCAGCAGCTTGGAACGGGACTCTGGAAACACCATATATTTT,CASSLERDSGNTIYF
.,.,17,TRBJ2-2,TRBV4-1,TGCGCCAGCAGCCAAGATCGAATGGGCTCGAGCACCGGGGAGCTGTTTTTT,CASSQDRMGSSTGELFF
.,.,14,TRBJ1-1,TRBV9,TGTGCCAGCAGCGTCCATCTTGTCGGGACTGAAGCTTTCTTT,CASSVHLVGTEAFF
.,TRBD1,14,TRBJ1-1,TRBV27,TGTGCCAGCAGTCCCTTGGACAGGACCACTGAAGCTTTCTTT,CASSPLDRTTEAFF
.,TRBD2,15,TRBJ2-7,TRBV7-2,TGTGCCAGCACCCTTAGCGGGGGGTATACCTACGAGCAGTACTTC,CASTLSGGYTYEQYF
.,TRBD2,15,TRBJ2-1,TRBV18,TGTGCCAGCTCACCTTCCGGGACTAGCAGCAATGAGCAGTTCTTC,CASSPSGTSSNEQFF
.,.,17,TRBJ1-3,TRBV5-1,TGCGCCAGCAGCTCCCTACCGGGAGGGATGTCTGGAAACACCATATATTTT,CASSSLPGGMSGNTIYF
.,TRBD1,17,TRBJ1-1,TRBV18,TGTGCCAGCTCACCCTATGAATTACAGGGGAGGAACACTGAAGCTTTCTTT,CASSPYELQGRNTEAFF
.,TRBD2,15,TRBJ2-2,TRBV5-4,TGTGCCAGCAGCGCGGGACTAGCGGGTCCCGGGGAGCTGTTTTTT,CASSAGLAGPGELFF
.,.,14,TRBJ2-5,TRBV7-2,TGTGCCAGCAGCAAAGGGGCTATCCAAGGGGCCCAGTACTTC,CASSKGAIQGAQYF
.,.,12,TRBJ2-6,TRBV30,TGTGCCTCGGGGACAGGGGCCAACGTCCTGACTTTC,CASGTGANVLTF